This T cell receptor beta chain is from a study of shared clonotypes between healthy human individuals. Overall study context: CD4 naive and CD4 memory each took three plates per donor, while CD8 naive took two and CD8 memory one.

Naive CD8 cells lacked CD45RO, underwent positive selection for CCR7 and left out terminally differentiated effector memory CD45RA+ cells. Findings and limits, study-wide: When naive CD4 clonotypes were compared across a few donors, approximately 4.9% were shared.

This clone was recorded once. Its antigen is not known. Assay execution proceeded at the deep level. Sequencing used immunoSEQ multiplex PCR; TCRdb keeps in-frame clones, though not all of them. Here the sample spans hundreds of thousands of clones, about 92% being singletons. With 1 base clipped from V and 0 bases from J, the junction kept 5 bases outside the gene matches. Germline assignment: CDR1 SGDLS and CDR2 YYNGEE. This CDR3 comprises 16 residues. The chain recombines TRBV9 with TRBJ2-3; 7 bases match TRBD1. This sequence was found in a man aged 25 to 40 in good health. The sample taken for sequencing was naive CD8+ T cells sorted from blood. CDR3 sequence reads: CASSVRPGQSTDTQYF. Here the CDR3 DNA reads TGTGCCAGCAGCGTACGGCCGGGACAGAGCACAGATACGCAGTATTTT.